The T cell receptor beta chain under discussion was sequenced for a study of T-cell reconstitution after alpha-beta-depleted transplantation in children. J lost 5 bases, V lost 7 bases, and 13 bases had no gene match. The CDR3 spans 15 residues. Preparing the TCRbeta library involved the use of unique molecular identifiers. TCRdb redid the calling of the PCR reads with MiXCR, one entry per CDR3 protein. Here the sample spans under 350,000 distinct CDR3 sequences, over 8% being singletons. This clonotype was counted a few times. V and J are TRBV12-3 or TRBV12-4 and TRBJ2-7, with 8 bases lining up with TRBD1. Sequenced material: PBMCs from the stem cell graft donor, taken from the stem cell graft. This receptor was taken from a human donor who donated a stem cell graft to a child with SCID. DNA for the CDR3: TGTGCCAGCACCCGAGGACAGGGTAACGTCCACGAGCAGTACTTC. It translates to CASTRGQGNVHEQYF.